A selection of T cell receptor beta chains follows, all from one sample in a study of blood T cell repertoires in COVID-19. This table comes from immunoSEQ multiplex PCR, and its TCRdb copy is limited to in-frame clones, with some not included. The sample has fewer than 350,000 clones; around 90% are singletons. Material: peripheral blood. The receptors stem from a woman aged 60 to 75 with COVID-19, enrolled during active disease. Each CDR3 is given with its conserved first and last residue. A D gene is named only where the DNA matches it firmly. Rows may omit the clone size; those that give it use once, few, many or a size class.

D gene,J gene,V gene,clone size,CDR3 protein,CDR3 DNA
.,TRBJ1-2,TRBV28,.,CASRESGLINYGYTF,TGTGCCAGCAGAGAGTCTGGGCTCATTAACTATGGCTACACCTTC
.,TRBJ2-7,TRBV12-2,.,CASRLGTNSYEQYF,TGTGCAAGTCGCTTAGGGACAAACTCCTACGAGCAGTACTTC
.,TRBJ2-5,TRBV18,.,CASSPIRETQYF,TGTGCCAGCTCACCAATCCGGGAGACCCAGTACTTC
TRBD2,TRBJ2-1,TRBV29-1,.,CSVVPGGPHEQFF,TGCAGCGTTGTCCCGGGGGGGCCCCATGAGCAGTTCTTC
.,TRBJ2-6,TRBV14,.,CASSQGASGANVLTF,TGTGCCAGCAGCCAAGGGGCTTCTGGGGCCAACGTCCTGACTTTC
.,TRBJ2-7,TRBV28,.,CASWPGGVYEQYF,TGTGCCAGCTGGCCGGGCGGGGTCTACGAGCAGTACTTC
TRBD1,TRBJ1-2,TRBV18,.,CASSPLRPGQGNYGYTF,TGTGCCAGCTCACCACTACGACCGGGACAGGGGAACTATGGCTACACCTTC
TRBD1,TRBJ1-2,TRBV28,.,CASSSGTGSGYTF,TGTGCCAGCAGTTCAGGGACAGGGAGTGGCTACACCTTC
.,TRBJ1-5,TRBV12-5,.,CASGPLTGQPQHF,TGTGCTAGTGGTCCCCTTACCGGTCAGCCCCAGCATTTT
TRBD1,TRBJ2-1,TRBV6-6,.,CASTQPGQYNEQFF,TGTGCCAGCACCCAACCGGGACAGTACAATGAGCAGTTCTTC
TRBD2,TRBJ2-3,TRBV7-6,.,CASSSSGGAADTQYF,TGTGCCAGCAGCTCGAGCGGGGGGGCCGCAGATACGCAGTATTTT
TRBD1,TRBJ1-2,TRBV4-1,.,CASSHPGDSYNTF,TGCGCCAGCAGCCACCCCGGGGACAGCTATAACACCTTC
.,TRBJ1-4,TRBV5-1,.,CASSSGQPTNEKLFF,TGCGCCAGCAGCTCAGGACAGCCCACGAATGAAAAACTGTTTTTT
.,TRBJ1-6,TRBV30,.,CAWSVGRNSPLHF,TGTGCCTGGAGTGTAGGGAGGAATTCACCCCTCCACTTT
.,TRBJ1-2,TRBV10-3,.,CAISESSTGYGYTF,TGTGCCATCAGTGAGTCCAGTACGGGCTATGGCTACACCTTC
.,TRBJ1-1,TRBV11-3,once,CASSLAGATEAFF,TGTGCCAGCAGCTTAGCAGGGGCTACTGAAGCTTTCTTT
.,TRBJ1-2,TRBV4-1,.,CASSQDFSSGYGYTF,TGCGCCAGCAGCCAAGATTTTTCTAGCGGCTATGGCTACACCTTC
TRBD1,TRBJ2-7,TRBV5-1,.,CASSSAWQGAREQYF,TGCGCCAGCAGCTCCGCATGGCAGGGGGCAAGGGAGCAGTACTTC
TRBD2,TRBJ2-1,TRBV6-2/TRBV6-3,.,CASSTSGGANEQFF,TGTGCCAGCAGCACTAGCGGGGGGGCCAATGAGCAGTTCTTC
.,TRBJ2-5,TRBV19,.,CASRGTPQETQYF,TGTGCCAGTAGGGGGACACCGCAAGAGACCCAGTACTTC
TRBD2,TRBJ2-5,TRBV7-2,.,CASSLASGGTKETQYF,TGTGCCAGCAGCTTAGCTAGCGGGGGGACTAAAGAGACCCAGTACTTC
TRBD1,TRBJ2-2,TRBV7-9,.,CASSRGQGIGTGELFF,TGTGCCAGCAGCCGGGGACAGGGGATTGGGACCGGGGAGCTGTTTTTT
.,TRBJ1-5,TRBV4-1,.,CASSHDRRPQPQHF,TGCGCCAGCAGCCACGACAGGCGCCCTCAGCCCCAGCATTTT
.,TRBJ2-5,TRBV2,.,CASMRDSGWSETQYF,TGTGCCAGCATGAGGGACAGCGGGTGGTCGGAGACCCAGTACTTC
.,TRBJ2-5,TRBV4-1,.,CASSQVERVKETQYF,TGCGCCAGCAGCCAAGTTGAGAGGGTAAAAGAGACCCAGTACTTC
.,TRBJ2-7,TRBV6-5,.,CASFTGWGSGYF,TGTGCCAGTTTCACAGGGTGGGGTTCGGGGTACTTC
.,TRBJ2-7,TRBV6-5,.,CASNVLGEGYEQYF,TGTGCCAGCAATGTTTTGGGAGAAGGGTACGAGCAGTACTTC
TRBD2,TRBJ2-3,TRBV5-1,once,CASGTSGTNTQYF,TGCGCCAGCGGCACCTCCGGGACTAATACGCAGTATTTT
.,TRBJ2-2,TRBV2,.,CASSGLLGQNTGELFF,TGTGCCAGCAGTGGCCTCTTAGGACAGAACACCGGGGAGCTGTTTTTT
.,TRBJ1-1,TRBV28,.,CASSLPLRAGDVTEAFF,TGTGCCAGCAGTTTACCCCTCCGAGCAGGGGATGTCACTGAAGCTTTCTTT
.,TRBJ1-1,TRBV15,once,CATSREAGTEAFF,TGTGCCACCAGCAGAGAGGCGGGTACTGAAGCTTTCTTT
.,TRBJ1-4,TRBV7-8,.,CASSSKGGGKLFF,TGTGCCAGCAGTTCTAAAGGGGGGGGAAAACTGTTTTTT
TRBD2,TRBJ2-7,TRBV4-1,.,CASSLATSGGFQLSTYEQYF,TGCGCCAGCAGCCTAGCTACTAGCGGGGGTTTCCAACTAAGTACCTACGAGCAGTACTTC
TRBD1,TRBJ2-1,TRBV7-3,.,CASSFGTGVYEQFF,TGTGCCAGCAGCTTCGGGACAGGGGTCTATGAGCAGTTCTTC
TRBD1,TRBJ2-7,TRBV28,.,CASGQGRTYEQYF,TGTGCCAGCGGACAGGGGAGGACCTACGAGCAGTACTTC
TRBD1,TRBJ1-6,TRBV7-9,.,CASSTLTRGRSPLHF,TGTGCCAGCAGCACCCTCACGAGGGGGCGGTCACCCCTCCACTTT
TRBD2,TRBJ2-3,TRBV28,.,CASRGRGTVSYTQYF,TGTGCCAGCCGCGGGAGGGGGACCGTTAGTTATACGCAGTATTTT
.,TRBJ1-4,TRBV30,.,CACSPLGDNEKLFF,TGTGCCTGTTCCCCTCTCGGGGATAATGAAAAACTGTTTTTT
.,TRBJ2-5,TRBV3-1/TRBV3-2,.,CASSPGVQETQYF,TGTGCCAGCAGCCCGGGGGTCCAAGAGACCCAGTACTTC
TRBD2,TRBJ2-5,TRBV30,.,CAWSAGTTHQETQYF,TGTGCCTGGAGCGCCGGGACTACCCATCAAGAGACCCAGTACTTC
TRBD2,TRBJ2-5,TRBV2,once,CASSETSGIAQETQYF,TGTGCCAGCAGCGAGACTAGCGGGATTGCTCAAGAGACCCAGTACTTC
TRBD1,TRBJ1-3,TRBV5-8,once,CASSLWKGADGNTIYF,TGTGCCAGCAGCTTATGGAAGGGGGCAGACGGAAACACCATATATTTT
.,TRBJ1-2,TRBV28,.,CASEPVGLMAYGYTF,TGTGCCAGCGAACCCGTAGGACTTATGGCCTATGGCTACACCTTC
.,TRBJ1-1,TRBV6-5,.,CASSSYHTGTEAFF,TGTGCCAGCAGTTCCTATCACACGGGCACTGAAGCTTTCTTT
TRBD2,TRBJ2-3,TRBV7-2,.,CASSPRGGGADTQYF,TGTGCCAGCAGCCCTCGGGGCGGGGGGGCAGATACGCAGTATTTT
TRBD1,TRBJ1-1,TRBV11-3,.,CASSDGQGVTEAFF,TGTGCCAGCAGCGACGGACAGGGGGTCACTGAAGCTTTCTTT